These 29 T cell receptor beta chains came from one sample sequenced in a study of blood T cell repertoires in COVID-19. Produced via immunoSEQ multiplex PCR; TCRdb's table is partial and in-frame only. The profile shows approximately 100,000 clones, over 85% of them singletons. Sequencing was carried out using peripheral blood. All receptors come from a woman aged 80 or older in a cohort sampled during active COVID-19.

The sample holds one count of this clone. The J gene is TRBJ2-1, the V gene TRBV19; D remains ambiguous. This CDR3 comprises 12 residues. In germline, CDR1 is LNHDA, CDR2 SQIVND (reference sequence). V lost 9 bases, J lost 4 bases, and 10 bases lay in between. CDR3 coding DNA: TGTGCCAGACACCCGCGGTACAATGAGCAGTTCTTC. Its translation: CARHPRYNEQFF.

In DNA, the CDR3 is TGTGCCAGCAGCCGGGACAGGGGTGCCTACAATGAGCAGTTCTTC. This encodes CASSRDRGAYNEQFF. The V gene is TRBV7-8, the J gene TRBJ2-1, with TRBD1 identical over 10 bases. The germline CDR1 and CDR2 sequences are SGHVS and FQNEAQ. The CDR3 length is 15 residues. V trimming: 5 bases; J trimming: 2 bases; junction bases outside the gene matches: 3.

This chain links TRBV9 with TRBJ1-2; D might be TRBD1 (5 bases). CDR1 SGDLS and CDR2 YYNGEE come from the germline V gene. Trimming removed 0 bases from V and 4 bases from J, with 16 bases in between. The CDR3 totals 16 residues. The CDR3 reads CASSVGEAGGVYGYTF. The CDR3 nucleotides are TGTGCCAGCAGCGTAGGTGAGGCGGGGGGTGTCTATGGCTACACCTTC.

J is TRBJ2-7 and V is TRBV19; no definite D call. The germline V gene has CDR1 LNHDA and CDR2 SQIVND (reference sequence). V gave up 7 bases and J gave up 5 bases, with 24 bases separating them. The CDR3 contains 16 residues. In DNA, the CDR3 is TGTGCCAGTAAACTCGACACCCGACACCGGATTAACGAGCAGTACTTC. This codes for CASKLDTRHRINEQYF.

The gene calls are TRBV3-1 (or the pseudogene TRBV3-2) and TRBJ1-5; weak D call: TRBD1 (5 bases). The CDR3 loop spans 15 amino acids. V lost 0 bases and J lost 4, with 10 bases in between. In germline, CDR1 is LGHDT, CDR2 YNNKEL (reference sequence). The DNA of the CDR3 is TGTGCCAGCAGCCAAGATTCGACAGCGAATCAGCCCCAGCATTTT. It is translated as CASSQDSTANQPQHF.

This sequence joins TRBV7-2 and TRBJ2-3; 13 bases are a match to TRBD2. The V gene's germline CDR1 is SGHTA and CDR2 FQGNSA. This CDR3 is 17 amino acids long. Unmatched junction bases numbered 8, after V lost 6 bases and J lost 2 bases. CDR3 nucleotide sequence: TGTGCCAGCAGTCTCCTTGGACTAGCGGGAGTCACAGATACGCAGTATTTT. Protein: CASSLLGLAGVTDTQYF.

This clone was observed once. The DNA of the CDR3 is TGTGCCAGCAGCTTGGGGGCAGGGGGAGGTCAGCCCCAGCATTTT. Translating it yields CASSLGAGGGQPQHF. The chain couples TRBV9 to TRBJ1-5; 7 bases are a match to TRBD1. V was clipped by 4 bases and J by 6 bases; unmatched bases: 10. The CDR3 totals 15 residues. The germline V gene has CDR1 SGDLS and CDR2 YYNGEE.

V gene TRBV14 combines with J gene TRBJ2-1; TRBD1 might be the D (8 bases). This CDR3 spans 18 amino acids. Germline V gene sequence: CDR1 SGHDN, CDR2 FVKESK. V gave up 5 bases and J gave up 2 bases, with 22 bases separating them. This CDR3 reads CASSAAGTTQGAYNEQFF. CDR3 bases: TGTGCCAGCAGCGCCGCCGGGACTACACAGGGGGCCTACAATGAGCAGTTCTTC.

J is TRBJ1-1 and V is TRBV6-5; TRBD1 might be the D (6 bases). The CDR3 consists of 14 residues. V lost 7 bases and J lost 1, with 13 bases in between. Per germline, CDR1 MNHEY and CDR2 SVGAGI. The CDR3 nucleotides are TGTGCCAGCACCAAAACAGGGTCGAACACTGAAGCTTTCTTT. It codes for CASTKTGSNTEAFF.

The chain has TRBV15 and TRBJ2-2; 11 positions agree with TRBD1. Germline-derived CDR1 and CDR2 are LNHNV and YYDKDF (reference sequence). The CDR3 is 16 amino acids. Germline trimming cut 4 bases from V and 6 bases from J; bases unmatched to any gene: 7. In DNA, the CDR3 is TGTGCCACCAGCACCCGGGACAGGGGGACCTCCGGGGAGCTGTTTTTT. The encoded protein is CATSTRDRGTSGELFF.

V gene TRBV6-5 combines with J gene TRBJ1-5; 7 bases match TRBD1. The CDR3 spans 14 residues. CDR1 and CDR2 (germline): MNHEY, SVGAGI. The trim removed 6 bases at V and 2 bases at J, leaving 4 bases unmatched. The CDR3 nucleotides read TGTGCCAGCAGAAACACAGGGGGCAATCAGCCCCAGCATTTT. Its translation is CASRNTGGNQPQHF.

This chain joins TRBV6-5 and TRBJ2-3; a possible D gene is TRBD1 (6 bases). Germline CDR1 MNHEY, CDR2 SVGAGI. This CDR3 is built from 13 residues. Deletions cut 5 bases from V and 6 bases from J, with 12 bases between. In DNA form, the CDR3 reads TGTGCCAGCAGTATGGGTAGGGGGGATACGCAGTATTTT. Its protein is CASSMGRGDTQYF.

The chain couples TRBV5-1 to TRBJ2-2; perhaps TRBD1 as D (6 bases). From germline, CDR1 is SGHRS and CDR2 YFSETQ. This CDR3 has 16 residues. V gave up 4 bases and J gave up 4 bases, with 17 bases separating them. Here the CDR3 DNA reads TGCGCCAGCAGCCCAGCACAGGGCTCGAGCACCGGGGAGCTGTTTTTT. Protein product: CASSPAQGSSTGELFF.

The chain uses TRBV3-1 (or the pseudogene TRBV3-2) and TRBJ2-6; 8 nucleotides line up with TRBD2. The CDR3 covers 17 residues. The junction had 3 bases not matched to a gene; V was cut back by 2 bases and J by 0 bases. Germline V gene lookup returns CDR1 LGHDT and CDR2 YNNKEL (reference sequence). In DNA form, the CDR3 reads TGTGCCAGCAGCCAAATGCGGGGGGCCTCTGGGGCCAACGTCCTGACTTTC. Its translation: CASSQMRGASGANVLTF.

The V gene is TRBV3-1 (or the pseudogene TRBV3-2), the J gene TRBJ2-7; 9 bases are shared with TRBD1. Germline assignment: CDR1 LGHDT and CDR2 YNNKEL (reference sequence). The CDR3 runs 15 residues. The J segment lost 4 bases and the V segment lost 4 bases, leaving 8 bases of the junction unmatched. The CDR3 coding sequence is TGTGCCAGCAGCCTCGGGACAGGGACTCCTTACGAGCAGTACTTC. Protein: CASSLGTGTPYEQYF.

This clone was observed a few times. V and J are TRBV19 and TRBJ2-1, with 9 bases fitting TRBD1. The CDR3 has 14 amino acids. CDR1 and CDR2 from the germline V gene are LNHDA and SQIVND (reference sequence). V trimming: 5 bases; J trimming: 8 bases; junction bases outside the gene matches: 7. The CDR3, as DNA: TGTGCCAGTAGTCTACAGGGGGCATCCCATGAGCAGTTCTTC. Residues: CASSLQGASHEQFF.

The V and J genes are TRBV6-4 and TRBJ2-2; 12 bases agree with TRBD2. The V gene end was trimmed by 0 bases and the J gene end by 2 bases; junction bases not matched to a gene: 7. Germline V gives CDR1 MRHNA, CDR2 SNTAGT. The CDR3 sequence is 19 residues long. The CDR3 here is CASSDSASGRVENTGELFF. CDR3 bases: TGTGCCAGCAGTGACTCGGCTAGCGGGAGGGTCGAAAACACCGGGGAGCTGTTTTTT.

The chain employs TRBV7-2 and TRBJ2-1, with 8 bases matching TRBD2. This CDR3 is 15 amino acids long. Germline V lookup: CDR1 SGHTA, CDR2 FQGNSA. Germline trimming cut 1 base from V and 7 bases from J; bases unmatched to any gene: 6. The CDR3 DNA reads as TGTGCCAGCAGCTTAGACGGGGGGGCCAATAATGAGCAGTTCTTC. Protein: CASSLDGGANNEQFF.

The chain couples TRBV6-5 to TRBJ1-2, with 11 nucleotides matching TRBD1. With 10 bases clipped from V and 8 bases from J, the junction kept 6 bases outside the gene matches. The germline V gene has CDR1 MNHEY and CDR2 SVGAGI. CDR3 size: 12 residues. The CDR3 spells CATGQGASGYTF. The CDR3 DNA is TGTGCCACCGGACAGGGGGCATCAGGCTACACCTTC.

The V gene is TRBV6-5, the J gene TRBJ2-1; 7 bases match TRBD2. Germline CDR1 and CDR2: MNHEY and SVGAGI. V lost 6 bases, J lost 7 bases, and 6 bases stayed unmatched. CDR3 length: 13 residues. In DNA form, the CDR3 reads TGTGCCAGCAGAGCGGGATTTCGGAATGAGCAGTTCTTC. Translation gives CASRAGFRNEQFF.

The gene calls are TRBV7-9 and TRBJ2-5; 12 bases match TRBD2. The V gene's germline CDR1 is SEHNR and CDR2 FQNEAQ (reference sequence). V lost 5 bases and J lost 4; bases outside the gene matches: 8. CDR3 length: 16 amino acids. CDR3: CASSPTTSGGRETQYF. The CDR3 bases are TGTGCCAGCAGCCCAACGACTAGCGGGGGTCGAGAGACCCAGTACTTC.

The chain is built from TRBV11-2 and TRBJ2-2, with D perhaps TRBD1 (5 bases). Germline assignment: CDR1 SGHAT and CDR2 FQNNGV. The V gene lost 4 bases and the J gene lost 2 bases, with 8 bases spanning the gap. The CDR3 length is 14 residues. CDR3 sequence: CASSSTGNTGELFF. DNA of the CDR3: TGTGCCAGCAGCTCTACAGGAAACACCGGGGAGCTGTTTTTT. The full variable domain, rest sourced from reference TRBV11-2 and TRBJ2-2, is EAGVAQSPRYKIIEKRQSVAFWCNPISGHATLYWYQQILGQGPKLLIQFQNNGVVDDSQLPKDRFSAERLKGVDSTLKIQPAKLEDSAVYLCASSSTGNTGELFFGEGSRLTVL.

The chain combines TRBV10-3 with TRBJ1-2; D perhaps matches TRBD1 (6 bases). The CDR3 runs to 13 residues. The V and J ends lost 0 bases and 7 bases respectively, with 9 bases between them. The V gene's germline CDR1 is ENHRY and CDR2 SYGVKD. This CDR3 reads CAISESGQSGYTF. The CDR3 DNA is TGTGCCATCAGTGAGTCTGGACAGTCTGGCTACACCTTC.

The chain links TRBV3-1 (or the pseudogene TRBV3-2) to TRBJ1-2; D might be TRBD1 (5 bases). CDR1 and CDR2 (germline): LGHDT, YNNKEL (reference sequence). V gave up 1 base and J gave up 7 bases, with 19 bases separating them. CDR3 length equals 16 residues. The CDR3 protein is CASSQGYDPRRVGYTF. As DNA, the CDR3 is TGTGCCAGCAGCCAAGGTTATGATCCTCGCAGGGTTGGCTACACCTTC.

CDR3 bases: TGTGCCAGCAGTCGGGAGGGCAGGACTGAAGCTTTCTTT. Its translation is CASSREGRTEAFF. The chain couples TRBV6-4 to TRBJ1-1; D unresolved. The V and J ends lost 5 bases and 5 bases respectively, with 12 bases between them. The CDR3 has 13 residues. CDR1 and CDR2 from the germline V gene are MRHNA and SNTAGT.

The chain links TRBV5-4 to TRBJ2-7; TRBD2 matches at 13 bases. The V and J ends lost 0 bases and 2 bases, in that order; junction bases with no gene match: 8. This CDR3 has 18 residues. Per the germline V gene, CDR1 is SGHNT and CDR2 is YYREEE (reference sequence). CDR3 in DNA: TGTGCCAGCAGCTTGGTTGGATCTGGGACTAGCGGGACCTACGAGCAGTACTTC. Translation gives CASSLVGSGTSGTYEQYF.

The CDR3 region has the DNA TGTGCCAGTAGTACTGGAACAGGGTACGAGCAGTACTTC. Translation: CASSTGTGYEQYF. The J gene is TRBJ2-7, the V gene TRBV19; D is possibly TRBD1 (6 bases). The CDR3 is 13 amino acids. The germline V gene has CDR1 LNHDA and CDR2 SQIVND (reference sequence). V gave up 4 bases and J gave up 4 bases, with 11 bases separating them.

The chain combines TRBV3-1 (or the pseudogene TRBV3-2) with TRBJ2-7, with TRBD1 identical over 7 bases. V trimming: 4 bases; J trimming: 4 bases; junction bases outside the gene matches: 13. Germline loops: CDR1 LGHDT, CDR2 YNNKEL (reference sequence). The CDR3 totals 16 residues. Written as DNA, the CDR3 is TGTGCCAGCAGCCCAGGTGGAAACAGGGGTAGGTACGAGCAGTACTTC. It yields the protein CASSPGGNRGRYEQYF.

V and J are TRBV6-6 and TRBJ2-7, with D tentatively TRBD1 (5 bases). V was cut by 4 bases and J by 5 bases, with 9 bases left in between. The CDR3 contains 12 residues. Germline CDR1 is MNHNY and CDR2 is SVGAGI (reference sequence). CDR3 protein: CASSFPTDEQYF. The DNA of the CDR3 is TGTGCCAGCAGTTTCCCGACAGACGAGCAGTACTTC.